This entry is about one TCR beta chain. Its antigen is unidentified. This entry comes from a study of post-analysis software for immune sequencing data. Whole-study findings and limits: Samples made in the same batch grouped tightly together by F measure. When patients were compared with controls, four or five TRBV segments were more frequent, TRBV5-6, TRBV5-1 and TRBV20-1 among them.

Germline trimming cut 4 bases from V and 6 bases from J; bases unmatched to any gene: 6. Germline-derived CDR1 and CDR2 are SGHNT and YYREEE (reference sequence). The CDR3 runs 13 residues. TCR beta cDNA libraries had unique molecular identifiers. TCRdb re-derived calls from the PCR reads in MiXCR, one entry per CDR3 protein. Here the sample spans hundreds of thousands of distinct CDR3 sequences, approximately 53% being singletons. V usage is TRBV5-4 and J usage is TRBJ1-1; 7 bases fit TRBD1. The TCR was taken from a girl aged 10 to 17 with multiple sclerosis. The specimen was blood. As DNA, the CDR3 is TGTGCCAGCAGCACCGACAGGGTCCCTGAAGCTTTCTTT. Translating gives CASSTDRVPEAFF.